These 20 T cell receptor beta chains were all obtained from the same sample, sequenced in a study of blood T cell repertoires in COVID-19. Clones were sequenced by immunoSEQ multiplex PCR, and TCRdb holds only the in-frame ones, with some missing. The data contain some 86,000 clones, around 93% of them seen just once; the ten biggest clones take up around 2.5%. Sequenced material: peripheral blood. The receptors shown here come from a human donor with active COVID-19. The donor label of this sample is uncertain.

The chain has TRBV29-1 and TRBJ1-2, with 8 bases fitting TRBD1. V lost 7 bases, J lost 0 bases, and 7 bases stayed unmatched. Germline CDR1 reads SQVTM; CDR2 reads ANQGSEA. This CDR3 spans 14 amino acids. CDR3 sequence: CSAWDRNSNYGYTF. The CDR3 DNA follows: TGCAGCGCCTGGGACAGGAACTCTAACTATGGCTACACCTTC.

The CDR3 nucleotides read TGTGCCAGCAGTCCTGGGGGGTGGGGACAGGTGAACACCGGGGAGCTGTTTTTT. Translating gives CASSPGGWGQVNTGELFF. The chain carries TRBV28 and TRBJ2-2; 8 positions agree with TRBD1. The V and J ends lost 5 bases and 1 base, in that order; junction bases with no gene match: 12. The CDR3 consists of 18 residues. Germline V gene data show CDR1 as MDHEN and CDR2 as SYDVKM.

The gene calls are TRBV9 and TRBJ2-7; D remains unclear. Germline values: CDR1 SGDLS, CDR2 YYNGEE. This CDR3 has 13 amino acids. V shed 0 bases and J shed 2 bases, with 6 bases lying between them. This chain's CDR3 is CASSVGAAYEQYF. The CDR3 region has the DNA TGTGCCAGCAGCGTAGGCGCGGCCTACGAGCAGTACTTC.

This chain joins TRBV2 and TRBJ2-1; the match to TRBD2 covers 11 bases. The CDR3 loop spans 16 amino acids. With V trimmed by 1 base and J by 5 bases, 4 bases remained unmatched. Germline lookup yields CDR1 SNHLY and CDR2 FYNNEI. This chain's CDR3 is CASSEGGLADNNEQFF. The CDR3 DNA reads TGTGCCAGCAGTGAAGGGGGACTAGCGGACAACAATGAGCAGTTCTTC.

J is TRBJ2-5 and V is TRBV5-1; TRBD2 matches 8 bases. Per germline, CDR1 SGHRS and CDR2 YFSETQ. This CDR3 region has 14 residues. V trimming: 2 bases; J trimming: 3 bases; junction bases outside the gene matches: 3. CDR3 sequence (DNA): TGCGCCAGCAGCTTAAACGGGGGGGAAGAGACCCAGTACTTC. Protein sequence: CASSLNGGEETQYF.

The V gene is TRBV7-2, the J gene TRBJ2-5, with unresolved D. The CDR3 has 11 amino acids. Germline CDR1 SGHTA, CDR2 FQGNSA. The V end lost 5 bases, the J end lost 1 base, and 2 bases lay between the germline ends. Here the CDR3 reads CASSLQETQYF. The CDR3, as DNA: TGTGCCAGCAGCCTCCAAGAGACCCAGTACTTC. Filled out from reference TRBV7-2 and TRBJ2-5, the complete variable domain reads GAGVSQSPSNKVTEKGKDVELRCDPISGHTALYWYRQSLGQGLEFLIYFQGNSAPDKSGLPSDRFSAERTGGSVSTLTIQRTQQEDSAVYLCASSLQETQYFGPGTRLLVL.

The chain has TRBV11-2 and TRBJ1-2; D gene ambiguous. The length of the CDR3 is 19 residues. Germline CDR1 is SGHAT and CDR2 is FQNNGV. V dropped 0 bases and J dropped 5 bases, with 25 bases sitting between them. CDR3 in DNA: TGTGCCAGCAGCTTAGATAGGTTGTCATTAGGGCAGCCGGGATATGGCTACACCTTC. Amino acid sequence: CASSLDRLSLGQPGYGYTF.

The chain is built from TRBV19 and TRBJ2-7; a possible D gene is TRBD2 (6 bases). Germline V gives CDR1 LNHDA, CDR2 SQIVND (reference sequence). This CDR3 contains 12 residues. The ends were cut back, 5 bases at V and 6 bases at J, with 11 bases in the middle. The CDR3: CASSPLGGEQYF. The CDR3 DNA reads as TGTGCCAGTAGTCCTCTGGGGGGCGAGCAGTACTTC.

The chain is built from TRBV13 and TRBJ2-1; TRBD1 matches at 9 bases. With V trimmed by 5 bases and J by 2 bases, 7 bases remained unmatched. The CDR3 contains 16 residues. Looked up from germline, CDR1 is PRHDT and CDR2 is FYEKMQ (reference sequence). The CDR3 DNA sequence: TGTGCCAGCAGCGAGAGGGACAGGGCAGCCTACAATGAGCAGTTCTTC. Protein product: CASSERDRAAYNEQFF.

This sequence joins TRBV5-6 and TRBJ2-3; D gene ambiguous. V gave up 0 bases and J gave up 4 bases, with 6 bases separating them. From germline, CDR1 is SGHDT and CDR2 YYEEEE. The CDR3 length is 13 residues. In nucleotides, the CDR3 is TGTGCCAGCAGCTTGGCGGGTTCAGATACGCAGTATTTT. This sequence encodes CASSLAGSDTQYF.

This chain connects TRBV5-1 to TRBJ1-5, with D tentatively TRBD1 (5 bases). The ends were cut back, 5 bases at V and 5 bases at J, with 8 bases in the middle. CDR1 and CDR2 (germline): SGHRS, YFSETQ. The CDR3 contains 12 residues. CDR3 DNA: TGCGCCAGCAGACCGACAGATCAGCCCCAGCATTTT. As protein: CASRPTDQPQHF.

The rearrangement joins TRBV4-1 to TRBJ2-7; TRBD1 matches at 9 bases. Trimming at V came to 3 bases and at J to 5 bases, leaving 5 bases not matched to a gene. The germline gives CDR1 MGHRA, CDR2 YSYEKL. This CDR3 comprises 14 residues. The CDR3 DNA follows: TGCGCCAGCAGCCAGGGACAGGGTTATAACGAGCAGTACTTC. This translates into CASSQGQGYNEQYF.

This rearrangement joins TRBV5-1 to TRBJ1-6; unclear D gene. CDR1 and CDR2 from the germline V gene are SGHRS and YFSETQ. With 0 bases removed from V and 6 bases from J, the gap between germline ends came to 16 bases. CDR3 size: 17 residues. CDR3 bases: TGCGCCAGCAGCTTGGCCTCGGCAGCCGGCGGTAATTCACCCCTCCACTTT. This translates into CASSLASAAGGNSPLHF.

The chain recombines TRBV4-1 with TRBJ2-5, with TRBD2 matching 13 bases. The germline V gene has CDR1 MGHRA and CDR2 YSYEKL. The CDR3 totals 18 residues. After removal of 3 bases from V and 1 base from J, the junction contained 8 bases not matched to a gene. The CDR3 is CASSQEPTSGGSQETQYF. For the CDR3, the DNA is TGCGCCAGCAGCCAGGAACCGACTAGCGGGGGGTCCCAAGAGACCCAGTACTTC.

V usage is TRBV6-6 and J usage is TRBJ1-1, with D unclear. The CDR3 sequence is 13 residues long. V dropped 4 bases and J dropped 8 bases, with 14 bases sitting between them. Germline CDR1 is MNHNY and CDR2 is SVGAGI (reference sequence). The CDR3 region is CASSSPAEAEAFF. CDR3 nucleotide sequence: TGTGCCAGCAGTTCCCCGGCGGAAGCCGAAGCTTTCTTT.

V and J are TRBV6-6 and TRBJ2-1; TRBD2 might be the D (5 bases). Per germline, CDR1 MNHNY and CDR2 SVGAGI (reference sequence). The CDR3 sequence is 15 residues long. Trimming took off 0 bases at V and 8 bases at J, with 14 bases between the two ends. CDR3 bases: TGTGCCAGCAGTTACTCGAATCTAGCCGCAGATGAGCAGTTCTTC. Its protein is CASSYSNLAADEQFF.

This rearrangement joins TRBV27 to TRBJ2-1; weak D call: TRBD1 (5 bases). The germline V gene encodes CDR1 MNHEY and CDR2 SMNVEV (reference sequence). Trimming removed 2 bases from V and 9 bases from J, with 17 bases in between. This CDR3 is built from 15 residues. The CDR3 sequence is CASSLKRGPWAEQFF. In nucleotides, the CDR3 is TGTGCCAGCAGTTTAAAAAGGGGCCCTTGGGCTGAGCAGTTCTTC.

V is TRBV2 and J is TRBJ2-1, with 9 positions matching TRBD2. This CDR3 has 15 amino acids. The ends lost 8 bases at V and 4 bases at J; junction bases unmatched: 9. Per the germline V gene, CDR1 is SNHLY and CDR2 is FYNNEI. As DNA, the CDR3 is TGTGCCAGCGGGAGCATAGCGGGGGTGTACAATGAGCAGTTCTTC. Amino acid sequence: CASGSIAGVYNEQFF.

The chain links TRBV3-1 (or the pseudogene TRBV3-2) to TRBJ2-5; D not certain. CDR3 length equals 12 residues. V was clipped by 4 bases and J by 5 bases, with 8 bases between them. The V gene's germline CDR1 is LGHDT and CDR2 YNNKEL (reference sequence). This CDR3 is CASSPDGETQYF. CDR3 DNA: TGTGCCAGCAGCCCAGACGGTGAGACCCAGTACTTC.

As DNA, the CDR3 is TGTGCCAGCAGGCGGACTGTTACAGGGGAGCTGTTTTTT. Translation gives CASRRTVTGELFF. The rearrangement joins TRBV6-5 to TRBJ2-2, with a possible D match to TRBD2 (5 bases). The CDR3 extends over 13 amino acids. Trimming took off 6 bases at V and 8 bases at J, with 13 bases between the two ends. From germline, CDR1 is MNHEY and CDR2 SVGAGI.